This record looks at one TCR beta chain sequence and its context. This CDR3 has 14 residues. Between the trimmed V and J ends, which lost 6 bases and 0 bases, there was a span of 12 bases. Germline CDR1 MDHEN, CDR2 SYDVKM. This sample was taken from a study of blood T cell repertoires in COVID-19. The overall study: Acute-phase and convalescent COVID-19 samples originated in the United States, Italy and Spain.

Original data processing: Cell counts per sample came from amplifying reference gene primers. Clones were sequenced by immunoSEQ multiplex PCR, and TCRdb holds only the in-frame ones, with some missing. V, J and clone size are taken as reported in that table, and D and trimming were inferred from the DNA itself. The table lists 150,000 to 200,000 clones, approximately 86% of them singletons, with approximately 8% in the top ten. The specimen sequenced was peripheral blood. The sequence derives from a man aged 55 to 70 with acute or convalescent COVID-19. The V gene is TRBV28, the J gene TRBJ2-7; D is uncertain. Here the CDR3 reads CASRGRLSSYEQYF. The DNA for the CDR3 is TGTGCCAGCAGAGGCAGGCTAAGCTCCTACGAGCAGTACTTC.